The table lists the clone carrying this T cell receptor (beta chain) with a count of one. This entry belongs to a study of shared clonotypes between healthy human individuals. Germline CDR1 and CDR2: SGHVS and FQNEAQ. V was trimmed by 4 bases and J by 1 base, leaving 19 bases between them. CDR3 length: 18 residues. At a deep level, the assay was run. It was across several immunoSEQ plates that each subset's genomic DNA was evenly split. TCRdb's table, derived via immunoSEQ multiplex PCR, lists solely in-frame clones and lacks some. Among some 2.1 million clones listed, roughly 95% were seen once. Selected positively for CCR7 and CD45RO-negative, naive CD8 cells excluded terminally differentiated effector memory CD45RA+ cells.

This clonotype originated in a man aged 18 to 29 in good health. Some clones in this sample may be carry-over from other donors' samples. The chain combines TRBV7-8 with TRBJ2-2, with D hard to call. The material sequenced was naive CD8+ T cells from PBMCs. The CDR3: CASSSQTQVILNTGELFF. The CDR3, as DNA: TGTGCCAGCAGCTCCCAAACCCAAGTGATTTTGAACACCGGGGAGCTGTTTTTT.